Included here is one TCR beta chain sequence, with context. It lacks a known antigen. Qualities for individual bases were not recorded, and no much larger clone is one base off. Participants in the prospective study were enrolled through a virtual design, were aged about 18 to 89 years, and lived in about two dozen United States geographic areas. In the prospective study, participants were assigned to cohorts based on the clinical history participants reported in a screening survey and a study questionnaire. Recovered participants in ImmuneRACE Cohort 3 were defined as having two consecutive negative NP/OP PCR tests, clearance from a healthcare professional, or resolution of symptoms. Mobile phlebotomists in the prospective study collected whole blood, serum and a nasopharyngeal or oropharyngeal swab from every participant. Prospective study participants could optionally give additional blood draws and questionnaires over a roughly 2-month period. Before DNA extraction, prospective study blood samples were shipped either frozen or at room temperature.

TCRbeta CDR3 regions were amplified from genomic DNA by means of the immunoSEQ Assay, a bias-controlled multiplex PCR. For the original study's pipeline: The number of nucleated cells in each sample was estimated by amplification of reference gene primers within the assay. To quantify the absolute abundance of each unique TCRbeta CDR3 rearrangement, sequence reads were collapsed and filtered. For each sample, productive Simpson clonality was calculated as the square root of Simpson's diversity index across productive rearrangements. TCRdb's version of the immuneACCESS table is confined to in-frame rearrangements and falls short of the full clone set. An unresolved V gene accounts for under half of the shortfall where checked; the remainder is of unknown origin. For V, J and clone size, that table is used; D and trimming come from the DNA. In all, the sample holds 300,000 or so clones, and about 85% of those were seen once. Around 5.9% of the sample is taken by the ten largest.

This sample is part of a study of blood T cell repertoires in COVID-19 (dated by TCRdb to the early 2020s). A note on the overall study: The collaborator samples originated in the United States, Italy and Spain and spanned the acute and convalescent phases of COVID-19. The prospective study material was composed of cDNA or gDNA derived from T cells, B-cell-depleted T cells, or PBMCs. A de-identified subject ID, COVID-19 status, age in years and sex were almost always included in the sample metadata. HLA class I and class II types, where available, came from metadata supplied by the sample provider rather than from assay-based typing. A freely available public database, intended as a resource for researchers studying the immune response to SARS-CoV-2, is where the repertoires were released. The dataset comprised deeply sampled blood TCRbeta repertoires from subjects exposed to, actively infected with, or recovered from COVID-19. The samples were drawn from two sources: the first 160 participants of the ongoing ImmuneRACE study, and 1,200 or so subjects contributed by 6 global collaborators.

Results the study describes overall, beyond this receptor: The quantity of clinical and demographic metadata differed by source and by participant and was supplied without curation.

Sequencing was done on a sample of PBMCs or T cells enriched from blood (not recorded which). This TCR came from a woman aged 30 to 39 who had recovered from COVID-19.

The CDR3 region has the sequence CASSYPLSGPTEAFF. The DNA sequence is given as TGTGCCAGCAGTTACCCGTTATCAGGGCCCACTGAAGCTTTCTTT. The chain is made from TRBV6-5 and TRBJ1-1; a tentative D call is TRBD1 (5 bases match). The junction shows trimming of 2 bases on V and 4 bases on J, plus 14 bases between the germline ends. Measured from the cysteine to the phenylalanine, the CDR3 is 15 residues long. The retained sequence is limited to the CDR3, 45 bases, with the frame set at the first base. The germline V gene provides CDR1 MNHEY and CDR2 SVGAGI.